Here is one T cell receptor (beta chain) with its context. The sample is drawn from a study of blood T cells in healthy people across ages. There are 11 residues in the CDR3. The germline V gene encodes CDR1 MDHEN and CDR2 SYDVKM. V was pared by 7 bases and J by 6 bases, with 8 bases between. With a J-beta primer mix and a sample-barcoded 5' primer, a second PCR ran 7 to 11 cycles. Each CDR3 protein gets one entry after TCRdb re-called the 5' RACE reads with MiXCR. The table records roughly 1,300,000 distinct CDR3 sequences, around 59% of them present only once. The chain couples TRBV28 to TRBJ2-3; no firm D call. Sequencing was done on a sample of blood. The clonotype comes from a man younger than 30 in good health. CDR3 sequence: CASTGVDTQYF. The CDR3 nucleotides read TGTGCCAGCACCGGAGTCGATACGCAGTATTTT.